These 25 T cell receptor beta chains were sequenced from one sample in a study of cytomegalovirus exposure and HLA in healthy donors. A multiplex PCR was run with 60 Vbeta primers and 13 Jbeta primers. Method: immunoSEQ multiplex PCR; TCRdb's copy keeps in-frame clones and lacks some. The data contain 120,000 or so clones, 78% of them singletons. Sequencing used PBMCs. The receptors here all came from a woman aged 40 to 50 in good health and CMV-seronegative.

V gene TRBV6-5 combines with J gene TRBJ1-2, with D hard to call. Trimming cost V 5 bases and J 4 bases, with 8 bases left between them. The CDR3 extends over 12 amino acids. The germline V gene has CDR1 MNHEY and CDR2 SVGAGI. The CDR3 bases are TGTGCCAGCAGTGGAGGGCCCTATGGCTACACCTTC. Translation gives CASSGGPYGYTF.

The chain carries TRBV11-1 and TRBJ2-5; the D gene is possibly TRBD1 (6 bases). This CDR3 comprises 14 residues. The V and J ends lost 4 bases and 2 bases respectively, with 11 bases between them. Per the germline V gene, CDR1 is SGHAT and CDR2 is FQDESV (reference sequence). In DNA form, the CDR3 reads TGTGCCAGCAGCTCGAACAGGGAGCAAGAGACCCAGTACTTC. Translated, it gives CASSSNREQETQYF.

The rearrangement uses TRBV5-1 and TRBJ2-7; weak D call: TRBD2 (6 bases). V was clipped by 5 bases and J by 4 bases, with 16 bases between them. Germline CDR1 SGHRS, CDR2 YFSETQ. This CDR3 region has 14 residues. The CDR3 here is CASSSGTATYEQYF. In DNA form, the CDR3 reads TGCGCCAGCAGTTCCGGGACTGCGACTTACGAGCAGTACTTC.

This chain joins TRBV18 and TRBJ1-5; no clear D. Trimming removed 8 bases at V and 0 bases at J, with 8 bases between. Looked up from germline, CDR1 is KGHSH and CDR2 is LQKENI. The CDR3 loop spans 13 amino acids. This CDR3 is CASQDNSNQPQHF. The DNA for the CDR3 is TGTGCCAGCCAGGATAATAGCAATCAGCCCCAGCATTTT.

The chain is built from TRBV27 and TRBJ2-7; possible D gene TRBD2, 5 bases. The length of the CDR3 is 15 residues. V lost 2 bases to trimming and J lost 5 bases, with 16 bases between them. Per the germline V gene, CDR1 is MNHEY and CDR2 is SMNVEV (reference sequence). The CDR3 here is CASSLIGGGQDEQYF. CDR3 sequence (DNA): TGTGCCAGCAGTTTAATAGGCGGAGGCCAGGACGAGCAGTACTTC.

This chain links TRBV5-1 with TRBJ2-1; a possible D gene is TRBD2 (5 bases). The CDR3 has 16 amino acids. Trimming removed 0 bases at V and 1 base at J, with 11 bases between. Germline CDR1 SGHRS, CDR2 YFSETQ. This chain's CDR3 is CASSLDSADSYNEQFF. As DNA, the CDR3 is TGCGCCAGCAGCTTGGACTCAGCGGATTCCTACAATGAGCAGTTCTTC.

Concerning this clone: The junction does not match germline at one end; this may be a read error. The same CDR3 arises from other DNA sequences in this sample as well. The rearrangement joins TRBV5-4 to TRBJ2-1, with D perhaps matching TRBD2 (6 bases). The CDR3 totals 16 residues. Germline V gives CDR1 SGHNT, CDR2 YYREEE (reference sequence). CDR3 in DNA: TGCGCCAGCAGCAACCGGGACTCCAGATCCTACAATGAGCAGTTCTTC. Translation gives CASSNRDSRSYNEQFF.

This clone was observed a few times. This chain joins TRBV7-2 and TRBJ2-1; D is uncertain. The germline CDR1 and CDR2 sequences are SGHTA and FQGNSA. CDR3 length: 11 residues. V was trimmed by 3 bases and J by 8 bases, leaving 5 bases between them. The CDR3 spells CASSFMYEQFF. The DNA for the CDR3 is TGTGCCAGCAGCTTCATGTATGAGCAGTTCTTC.

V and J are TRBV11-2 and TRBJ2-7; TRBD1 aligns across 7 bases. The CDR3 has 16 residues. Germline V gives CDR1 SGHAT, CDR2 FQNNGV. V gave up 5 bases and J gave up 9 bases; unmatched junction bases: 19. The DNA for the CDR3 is TGTGCCAGCAGCATACTACAGGGGAAGTTAGTATTGCGGCAGTACTTC. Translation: CASSILQGKLVLRQYF.

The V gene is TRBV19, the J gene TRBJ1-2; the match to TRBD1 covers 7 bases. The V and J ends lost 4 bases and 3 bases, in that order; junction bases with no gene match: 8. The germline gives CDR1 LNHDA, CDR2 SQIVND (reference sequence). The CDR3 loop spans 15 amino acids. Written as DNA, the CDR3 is TGTGCCAGTAGTACCCACACAGGGGCGGACTATGGCTACACCTTC. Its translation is CASSTHTGADYGYTF.

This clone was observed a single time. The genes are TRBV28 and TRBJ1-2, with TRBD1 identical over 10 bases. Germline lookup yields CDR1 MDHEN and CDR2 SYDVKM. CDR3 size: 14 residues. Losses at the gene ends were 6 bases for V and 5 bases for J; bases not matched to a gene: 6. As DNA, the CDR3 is TGTGCCAGCAGAACGACAGGGGGCAGGTATGGCTACACCTTC. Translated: CASRTTGGRYGYTF.

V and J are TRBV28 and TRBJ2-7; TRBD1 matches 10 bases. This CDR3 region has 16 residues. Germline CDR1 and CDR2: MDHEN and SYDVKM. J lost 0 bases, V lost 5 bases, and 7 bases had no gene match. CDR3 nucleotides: TGTGCCAGCAGTCCCGGACAGGGGGGGTACTCCTACGAGCAGTACTTC. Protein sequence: CASSPGQGGYSYEQYF.

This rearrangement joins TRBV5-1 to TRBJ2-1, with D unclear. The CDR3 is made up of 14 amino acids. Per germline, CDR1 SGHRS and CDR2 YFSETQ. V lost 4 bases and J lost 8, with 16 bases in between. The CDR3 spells CASSLRVQSDEQFF. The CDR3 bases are TGCGCCAGCAGCCTTCGGGTCCAGAGTGATGAGCAGTTCTTC.

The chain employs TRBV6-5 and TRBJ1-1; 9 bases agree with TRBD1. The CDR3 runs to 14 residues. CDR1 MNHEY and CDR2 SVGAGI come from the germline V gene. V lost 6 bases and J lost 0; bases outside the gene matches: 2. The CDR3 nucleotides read TGTGCCAGCAGCACAGGGGGCATGAACACTGAAGCTTTCTTT. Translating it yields CASSTGGMNTEAFF.

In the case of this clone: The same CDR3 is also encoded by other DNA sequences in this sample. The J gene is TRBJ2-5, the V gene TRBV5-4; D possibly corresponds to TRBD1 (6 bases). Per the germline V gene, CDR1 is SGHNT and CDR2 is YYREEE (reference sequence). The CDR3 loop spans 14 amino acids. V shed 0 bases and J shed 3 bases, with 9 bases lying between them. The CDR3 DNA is TGTGCCAGCAGCTTGGGGCAGGGGAAAGAGACCCAGTACTTC. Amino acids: CASSLGQGKETQYF.

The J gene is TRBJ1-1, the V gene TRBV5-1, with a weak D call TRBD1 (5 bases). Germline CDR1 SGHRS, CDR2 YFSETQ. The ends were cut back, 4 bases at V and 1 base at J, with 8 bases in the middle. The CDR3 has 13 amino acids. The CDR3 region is CASSLGENTEAFF. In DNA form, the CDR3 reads TGCGCCAGCAGCCTAGGGGAGAACACTGAAGCTTTCTTT. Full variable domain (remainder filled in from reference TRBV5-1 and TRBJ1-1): KAGVTQTPRYLIKTRGQQVTLSCSPISGHRSVSWYQQTPGQGLQFLFEYFSETQRNKGNFPGRFSGRQFSNSRSEMNVSTLELGDSALYLCASSLGENTEAFFGQGTRLTVV.

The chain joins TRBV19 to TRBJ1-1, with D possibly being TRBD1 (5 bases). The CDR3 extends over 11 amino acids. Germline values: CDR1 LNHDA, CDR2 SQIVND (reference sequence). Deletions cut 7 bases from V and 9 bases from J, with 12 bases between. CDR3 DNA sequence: TGTGCCAGTACGATCCCAGGGAAAGCTTTCTTT. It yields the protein CASTIPGKAFF.

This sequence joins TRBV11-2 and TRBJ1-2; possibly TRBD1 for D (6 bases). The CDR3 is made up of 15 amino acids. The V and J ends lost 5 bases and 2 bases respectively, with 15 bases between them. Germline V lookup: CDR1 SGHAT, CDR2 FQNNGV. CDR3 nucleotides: TGTGCCAGCAGCGTAACGGGGGGCCGAAACTATGGCTACACCTTC. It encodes CASSVTGGRNYGYTF.

CDR3 residues: CASSLIAGAPYEQYF. The CDR3 nucleotides are TGTGCCTCCAGCTTAATAGCGGGAGCCCCCTACGAGCAGTACTTC. This chain uses TRBV7-2 with TRBJ2-7; TRBD2 aligns across 9 bases. With 11 bases clipped from V and 2 bases from J, the junction kept 13 bases outside the gene matches. The CDR3 contains 15 residues. The germline gives CDR1 SGHTA, CDR2 FQGNSA.

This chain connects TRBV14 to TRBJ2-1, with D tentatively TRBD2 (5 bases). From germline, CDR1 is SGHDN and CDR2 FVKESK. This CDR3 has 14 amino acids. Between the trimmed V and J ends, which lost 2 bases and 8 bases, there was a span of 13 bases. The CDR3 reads CASSQTSNSDEQFF. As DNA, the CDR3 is TGTGCCAGCAGCCAAACTAGTAATAGCGATGAGCAGTTCTTC.

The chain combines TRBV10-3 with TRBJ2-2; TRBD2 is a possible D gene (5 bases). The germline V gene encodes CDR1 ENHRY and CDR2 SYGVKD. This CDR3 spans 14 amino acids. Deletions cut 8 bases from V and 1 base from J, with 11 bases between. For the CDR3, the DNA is TGTGCCATCTCGAGGGAGTTGAACACCGGGGAGCTGTTTTTT. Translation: CAISRELNTGELFF.

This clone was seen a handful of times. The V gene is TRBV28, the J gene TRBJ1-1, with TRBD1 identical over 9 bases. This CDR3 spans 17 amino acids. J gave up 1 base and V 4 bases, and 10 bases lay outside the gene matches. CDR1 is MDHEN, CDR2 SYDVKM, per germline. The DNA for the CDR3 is TGTGCCAGCAGTTCAAACAGGGGGCCCGGCTGGAACACTGAAGCTTTCTTT. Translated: CASSSNRGPGWNTEAFF.

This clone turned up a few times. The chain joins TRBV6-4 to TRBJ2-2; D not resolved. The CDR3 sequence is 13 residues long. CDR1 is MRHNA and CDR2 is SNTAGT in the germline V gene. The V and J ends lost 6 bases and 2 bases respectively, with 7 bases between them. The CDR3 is CASRPVNTGELFF. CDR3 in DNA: TGTGCCAGCAGGCCGGTAAACACCGGGGAGCTGTTTTTT.

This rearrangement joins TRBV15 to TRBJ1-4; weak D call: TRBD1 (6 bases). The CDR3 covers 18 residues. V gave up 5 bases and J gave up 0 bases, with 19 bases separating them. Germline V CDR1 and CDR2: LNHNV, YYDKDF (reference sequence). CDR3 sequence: CATSPLLGQRATNEKLFF. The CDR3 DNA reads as TGTGCCACCAGCCCCTTACTCGGACAGAGAGCAACTAATGAAAAACTGTTTTTT.

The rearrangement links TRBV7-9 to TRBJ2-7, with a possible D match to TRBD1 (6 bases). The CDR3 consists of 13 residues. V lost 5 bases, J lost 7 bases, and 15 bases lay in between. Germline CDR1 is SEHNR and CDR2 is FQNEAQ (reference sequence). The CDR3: CASSQQGTGEQYF. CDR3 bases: TGTGCCAGCAGCCAACAGGGAACGGGGGAGCAGTACTTC.